The sequence of this T cell receptor (beta chain) was determined in a study of neurological immune-mediated disorders. Broader study findings: CDR3 amino acid sequences found in expanded clones were never shared across subjects, suggesting private repertoires in all groups.

Trimming took 3 bases from V and 4 from J, leaving 10 bases between them. The CDR3 runs 13 residues. Germline CDR1 is ENHRY and CDR2 is SYGVKD. This clonotype has ten or more counts. Its matching antigen is unknown. The healthy controls volunteered at a blood bank in Maryland, USA. The starting material, 2 million PBMCs stored at -80 C, gave rise to the unsorted libraries. The authors made cDNA by 5'RACE with 10-nucleotide random UMIs. Each CDR3 protein is one row after TCRdb ran MiXCR on the 5' RACE reads. The data contain some 30,000 distinct CDR3 sequences, 4.6% of them seen just once; the ten biggest clones take up more than 20%.

This chain connects TRBV10-3 to TRBJ2-7; the D is unclear. Sequencing used PBMCs. The receptor comes from a man in his late teens or twenties in good health. The chain's CDR3 is CAISDFVSYEQYF. The CDR3 DNA reads as TGTGCCATCAGTGACTTTGTAAGTTACGAGCAGTACTTC.